This entry is about one T cell receptor (beta chain). What it binds is not known. This entry comes from a study of siplizumab effects on memory and regulatory T cells. Findings and caveats of the study: Naive T cells apparently outstripped memory cells in diversity and seemed major alloresponse contributors.

TCRdb's table, derived via immunoSEQ multiplex PCR, lists solely in-frame clones and lacks some. The sample lists 90,000 to 120,000 clones; 93% were seen once. This CDR3 has 12 residues. V lost 5 bases to trimming and J lost 9 bases, with 12 bases between them. The germline V gene has CDR1 MNHEY and CDR2 SVGAGI. The TCR sequence derives from a human donor in good health. This chain joins TRBV6-5 and TRBJ2-3; no firm D call. Sequencing input: Tregs sorted from blood. As DNA, the CDR3 is TGTGCCAGCAGTCGTGGTTTGGGGACGCAGTATTTT. It specifies CASSRGLGTQYF.